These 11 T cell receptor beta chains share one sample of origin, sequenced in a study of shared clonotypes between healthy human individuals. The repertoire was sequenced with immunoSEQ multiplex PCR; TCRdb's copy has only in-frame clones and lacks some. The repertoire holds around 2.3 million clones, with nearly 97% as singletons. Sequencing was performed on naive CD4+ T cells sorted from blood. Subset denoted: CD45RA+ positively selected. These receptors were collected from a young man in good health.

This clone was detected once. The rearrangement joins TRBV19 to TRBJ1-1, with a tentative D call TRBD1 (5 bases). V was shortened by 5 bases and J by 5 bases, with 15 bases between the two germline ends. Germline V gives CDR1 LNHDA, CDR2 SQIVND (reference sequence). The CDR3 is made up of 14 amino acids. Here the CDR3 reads CASSSTGASTEAFF. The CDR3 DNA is TGTGCCAGTAGTTCCACCGGGGCATCAACTGAAGCTTTCTTT.

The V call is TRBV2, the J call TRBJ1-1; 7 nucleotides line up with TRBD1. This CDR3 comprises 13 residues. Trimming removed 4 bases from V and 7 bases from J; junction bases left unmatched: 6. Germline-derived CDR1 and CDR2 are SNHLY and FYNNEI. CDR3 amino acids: CASSVRGPFEAFF. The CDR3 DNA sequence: TGTGCCAGCAGTGTAAGGGGGCCCTTTGAAGCTTTCTTT.

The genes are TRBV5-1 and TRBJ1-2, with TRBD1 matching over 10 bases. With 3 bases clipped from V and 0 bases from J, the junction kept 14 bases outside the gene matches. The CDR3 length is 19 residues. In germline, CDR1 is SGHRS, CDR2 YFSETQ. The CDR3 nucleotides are TGCGCCAGCAGCTGGGCGACAGGGGGCACCCTTCATCCTAACTATGGCTACACCTTC. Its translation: CASSWATGGTLHPNYGYTF.

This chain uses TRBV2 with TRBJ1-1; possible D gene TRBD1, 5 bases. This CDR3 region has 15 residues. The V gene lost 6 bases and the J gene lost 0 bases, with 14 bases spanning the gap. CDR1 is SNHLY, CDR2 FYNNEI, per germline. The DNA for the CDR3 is TGTGCCAGCAGGCTGGGGGAAGCGATGAACACTGAAGCTTTCTTT. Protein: CASRLGEAMNTEAFF.

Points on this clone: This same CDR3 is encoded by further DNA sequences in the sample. CDR3 nucleotide sequence: TGTGCCAGCAGCCGTGGACAGACCTACGAGCAGTACTTC. Translation gives CASSRGQTYEQYF. The V gene is TRBV7-2, the J gene TRBJ2-7, with D possibly TRBD1 on 6 matching bases. The CDR3 has 13 amino acids. CDR1 SGHTA and CDR2 FQGNSA come from the germline V gene. V gave up 5 bases and J gave up 2 bases, with 10 bases separating them.

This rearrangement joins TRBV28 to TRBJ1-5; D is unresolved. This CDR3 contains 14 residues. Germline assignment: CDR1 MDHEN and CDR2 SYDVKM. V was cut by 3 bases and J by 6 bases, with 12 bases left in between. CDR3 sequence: CASSLGTYSQPQHF. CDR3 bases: TGTGCCAGCAGTTTGGGAACGTATAGTCAGCCCCAGCATTTT.

In DNA form, the CDR3 reads TGTGCCAGCAGCCTGGTGGGGGTTGAAGCTTTCTTT. Its translation: CASSLVGVEAFF. The rearrangement uses TRBV5-4 and TRBJ1-1, with D possibly being TRBD1 (5 bases). Germline values: CDR1 SGHNT, CDR2 YYREEE (reference sequence). Trimming took 4 bases from V and 7 from J, leaving 11 bases between them. This CDR3 comprises 12 residues.

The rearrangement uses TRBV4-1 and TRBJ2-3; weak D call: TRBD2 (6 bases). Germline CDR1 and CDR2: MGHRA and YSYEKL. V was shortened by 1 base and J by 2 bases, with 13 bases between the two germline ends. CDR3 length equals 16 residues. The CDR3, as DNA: TGCGCCAGCAGCCAAGGGGACTCAAAATACACAGATACGCAGTATTTT. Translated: CASSQGDSKYTDTQYF.

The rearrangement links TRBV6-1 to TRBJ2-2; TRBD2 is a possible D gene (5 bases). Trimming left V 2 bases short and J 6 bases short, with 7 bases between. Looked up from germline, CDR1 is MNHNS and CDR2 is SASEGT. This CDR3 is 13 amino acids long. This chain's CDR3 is CASSESGSGELFF. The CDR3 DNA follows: TGTGCCAGCAGTGAATCGGGGTCCGGGGAGCTGTTTTTT.

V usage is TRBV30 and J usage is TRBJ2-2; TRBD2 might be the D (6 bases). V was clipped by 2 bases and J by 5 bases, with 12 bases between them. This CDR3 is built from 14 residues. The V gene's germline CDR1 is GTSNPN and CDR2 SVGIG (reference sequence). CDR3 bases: TGTGCCTGGAGTTTTGTGGGAGGTACCGGGGAGCTGTTTTTT. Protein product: CAWSFVGGTGELFF.

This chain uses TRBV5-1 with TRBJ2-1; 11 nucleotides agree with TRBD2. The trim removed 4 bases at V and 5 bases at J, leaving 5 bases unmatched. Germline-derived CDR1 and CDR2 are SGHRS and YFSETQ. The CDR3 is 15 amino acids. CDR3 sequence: CASSIGTSGHNEQFF. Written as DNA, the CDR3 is TGCGCCAGCAGCATCGGGACTAGCGGACACAATGAGCAGTTCTTC.